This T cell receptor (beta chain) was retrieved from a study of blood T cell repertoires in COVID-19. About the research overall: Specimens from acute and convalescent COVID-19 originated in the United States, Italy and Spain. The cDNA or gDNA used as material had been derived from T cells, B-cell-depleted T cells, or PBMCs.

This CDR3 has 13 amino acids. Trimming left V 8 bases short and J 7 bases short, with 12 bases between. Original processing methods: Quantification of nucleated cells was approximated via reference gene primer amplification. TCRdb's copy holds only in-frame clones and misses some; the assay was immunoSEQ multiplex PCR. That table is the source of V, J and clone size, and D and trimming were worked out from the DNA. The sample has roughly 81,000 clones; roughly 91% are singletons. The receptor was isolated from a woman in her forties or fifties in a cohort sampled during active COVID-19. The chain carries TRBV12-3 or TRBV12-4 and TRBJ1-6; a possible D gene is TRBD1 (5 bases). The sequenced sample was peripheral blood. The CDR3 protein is CASLRGWNSPLHF. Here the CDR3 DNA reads TGTGCCAGCCTCCGGGGGTGGAATTCACCCCTCCACTTT.